This T cell receptor (beta chain) was recovered during a study of blood T cell repertoires in COVID-19. Study overall: From T cells, B-cell-depleted T cells, or PBMCs came the material, which was cDNA or gDNA.

Produced via immunoSEQ multiplex PCR; TCRdb's table is partial and in-frame only. The sample yields about 37,000 clones, 75% to 90% seen once. This clonotype was sampled from a human donor in a cohort sampled during active COVID-19. The sequenced sample was peripheral blood.

As DNA, the CDR3 is TGCGCCAGCAGCCTAAGGGACGGGGGGGACGAGCAGTACTTC. Protein product: CASSLRDGGDEQYF. The chain uses TRBV4-1 and TRBJ2-7; 8 bases fit TRBD2. Germline CDR1 is MGHRA and CDR2 is YSYEKL. V shed 4 bases, J shed 5 bases, and the junction held 7 bases outside the gene matches. The CDR3 spans 14 residues.